This T cell receptor (beta chain) was identified during a study of T-cell reconstitution after alpha-beta-depleted transplantation in children. Unique molecular identifiers were used in preparing the TCRbeta library. Using its own MiXCR run on the PCR reads, TCRdb lists one record per CDR3 protein. The sample comprises around 370,000 distinct CDR3 sequences, around a tenth of which are singletons, and 2% to 2.5% rests with the top ten. CDR1 and CDR2 from the germline V gene are SQVTM and ANQGSEA. Trimming shortened V by 5 bases and J by 5 bases, and 21 bases separated the two germline ends. The CDR3 spans 15 residues. This clonotype was seen more than once but under ten times.

V gene TRBV29-1 combines with J gene TRBJ2-5; D might be TRBD2 (6 bases). The sample in question was PBMCs from the stem cell graft donor, obtained from the stem cell graft. The origin of this receptor is a human donor who donated a stem cell graft to a child with acute lymphoblastic leukemia. In DNA, the CDR3 is TGCAGCGTTTGGAGGGACCGAGACGAGGTGGAGACCCAGTACTTC. It encodes CSVWRDRDEVETQYF. The variable domain in full, completed from reference TRBV29-1 and TRBJ2-5, reads SAVISQKPSRDICQRGTSLTIQCQVDSQVTMMFWYRQQPGQSLTLIATANQGSEATYESGFVIDKFPISRPNLTFSTLTVSNMSPEDSSIYLCSVWRDRDEVETQYFGPGTRLLVL.